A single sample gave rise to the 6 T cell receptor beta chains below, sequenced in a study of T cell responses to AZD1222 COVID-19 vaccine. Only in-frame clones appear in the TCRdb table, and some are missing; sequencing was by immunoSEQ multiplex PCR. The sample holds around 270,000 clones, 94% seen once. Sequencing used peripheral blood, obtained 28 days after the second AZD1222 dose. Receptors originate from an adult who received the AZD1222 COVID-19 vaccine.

The CDR3 is CASTVGGIPYGYTF. In DNA, the CDR3 is TGTGCCAGCACTGTTGGGGGGATTCCCTATGGCTACACCTTC. The chain is built from TRBV9 and TRBJ1-2; D perhaps matches TRBD1 (5 bases). CDR1 SGDLS and CDR2 YYNGEE come from the germline V gene. Trimming stripped 6 bases from V and 4 bases from J, with 16 bases between. The CDR3 runs 14 residues.

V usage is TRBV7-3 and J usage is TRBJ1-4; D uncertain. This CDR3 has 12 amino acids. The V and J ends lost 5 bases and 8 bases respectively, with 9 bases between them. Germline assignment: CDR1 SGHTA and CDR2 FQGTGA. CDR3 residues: CASSRELEKLFF. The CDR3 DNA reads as TGTGCCAGCAGCCGGGAACTCGAAAAACTGTTTTTT.

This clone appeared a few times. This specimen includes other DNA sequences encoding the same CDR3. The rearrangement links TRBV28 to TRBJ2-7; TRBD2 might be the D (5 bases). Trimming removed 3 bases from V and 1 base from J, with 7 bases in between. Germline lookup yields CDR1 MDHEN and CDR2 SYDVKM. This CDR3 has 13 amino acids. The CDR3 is CASSLGGSYEQYF. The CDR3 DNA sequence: TGTGCCAGCAGTTTGGGCGGGTCCTACGAGCAGTACTTC.

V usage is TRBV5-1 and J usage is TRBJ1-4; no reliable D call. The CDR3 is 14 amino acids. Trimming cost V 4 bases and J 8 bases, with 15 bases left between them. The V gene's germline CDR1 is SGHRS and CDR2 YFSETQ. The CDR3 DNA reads TGCGCCAGCAGCCCCGACCGAGTAGACGAAAAACTGTTTTTT. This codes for CASSPDRVDEKLFF.

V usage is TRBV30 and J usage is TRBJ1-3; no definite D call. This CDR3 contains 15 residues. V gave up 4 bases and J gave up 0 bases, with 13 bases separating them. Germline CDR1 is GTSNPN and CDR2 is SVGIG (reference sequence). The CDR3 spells CAWIPINTSGNTIYF. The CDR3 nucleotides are TGTGCCTGGATCCCCATCAACACCTCTGGAAACACCATATATTTT.

DNA of the CDR3: TGTGCCAGCAGCTTAATAGCGGGACCCTACGAGCAGTACTTC. As protein: CASSLIAGPYEQYF. This rearrangement joins TRBV7-2 to TRBJ2-7, with 8 bases aligning to TRBD2. The trim removed 2 bases at V and 2 bases at J, leaving 2 bases unmatched. CDR3 length: 14 amino acids. In germline, CDR1 is SGHTA, CDR2 FQGNSA. Looking up the rest from reference TRBV7-2 and TRBJ2-7 gives the full variable domain: GAGVSQSPSNKVTEKGKDVELRCDPISGHTALYWYRQSLGQGLEFLIYFQGNSAPDKSGLPSDRFSAERTGGSVSTLTIQRTQQEDSAVYLCASSLIAGPYEQYFGPGTRLTVT.